In this sample, the clone carrying this T cell receptor (beta chain) turned up once. Its antigen is currently unknown. Blood draws occurred at baseline, cycle 4 day 1, and cycle 7 day 1. Sequenced by immunoSEQ multiplex PCR; TCRdb stores in-frame clones only, minus some. The table includes 75,000 to 95,000 clones, less than 85% detected once. This sample is drawn from a study of OX40 agonist ivuxolimab in advanced cancers. About the study: The patients received ivuxolimab by intravenous route every 2 weeks at 0.01 to 10 mg/kg.

CDR3 length equals 14 residues. General study findings and limits: At 0.1 to 3.0 mg/kg and by week 6, clonal expansion occurred in CD4+ and CD8+ blood T cells. On average, a greater number of expanded clones characterised CD8+ T cells relative to CD4+.

Specimen: CD4+ or CD8+ T cells sorted from blood, collected in a trial of the OX40 agonist ivuxolimab. The J gene is TRBJ1-5, the V gene TRBV21-1. TRBV21-1 is reported as a pseudogene. This clonotype was obtained from an adult with an advanced solid tumor such as melanoma, head and neck, liver or kidney cancer. The CDR3 DNA reads as TGTGCCAGCACCATGCTAGCTGGCAATCAGCCCCAGCATTTT. Translation gives CASTMLAGNQPQHF.